A selection of T cell receptor beta chains follows, all from one sample in a study of human T cells and chemical hapten exposure. One entry per CDR3 protein, called by TCRdb with MiXCR from the RACE reads. The sample shows approximately 90,000 distinct CDR3 sequences, around 9% of them seen only once. The sequenced sample consisted of whole blood. These receptors came from a female donor in good health. Some clones in this sample may be carry-over from other donors' samples. The CDR3 runs from the conserved cysteine through the conserved F or W. A D gene is named only where the DNA matches it firmly. Clone size is not always given. Where it is, it says once, few, many or a class for expanded clones.

v_gene: TRBV7-8; d_gene: NA; abundance: few; j_gene: TRBJ2-7; CDR3aa: CASSLVRGPYEQYF; CDR3nt: TGTGCCAGCAGCCTTGTTCGCGGGCCCTACGAGCAGTACTTC
v_gene: TRBV13; d_gene: TRBD1; abundance: NA; j_gene: TRBJ2-3; CDR3aa: CASRNRDRADTQYF; CDR3nt: TGTGCCAGCAGGAACCGGGACAGGGCAGATACGCAGTATTTT
v_gene: TRBV4-1; d_gene: NA; abundance: medium-sized; j_gene: TRBJ1-1; CDR3aa: CASSQGGLTGNTEAFF; CDR3nt: TGCGCCAGCAGCCAAGGGGGACTGACGGGGAACACTGAAGCTTTCTTT
v_gene: TRBV12-3/TRBV12-4; d_gene: TRBD1; abundance: NA; j_gene: TRBJ1-6; CDR3aa: CASSEPPWGTGINSPLHF; CDR3nt: TGTGCCAGCAGTGAGCCCCCCTGGGGGACAGGGATCAATTCACCCCTCCACTTT
v_gene: TRBV30; d_gene: NA; abundance: NA; j_gene: TRBJ1-4; CDR3aa: CAWMGDGSNEKLFF; CDR3nt: TGTGCCTGGATGGGAGACGGTAGTAATGAAAAACTGTTTTTT
v_gene: TRBV12-3/TRBV12-4; d_gene: TRBD2; abundance: NA; j_gene: TRBJ2-5; CDR3aa: CASSFSGRETQYF; CDR3nt: TGTGCCAGCAGTTTTAGCGGGAGAGAGACCCAGTACTTC
v_gene: TRBV20-1; d_gene: NA; abundance: many; j_gene: TRBJ1-5; CDR3aa: CSAREVAGEGQPQHF; CDR3nt: TGCAGTGCTAGAGAGGTTGCAGGGGAAGGACAGCCCCAGCATTTT
v_gene: TRBV5-6; d_gene: TRBD1; abundance: NA; j_gene: TRBJ1-2; CDR3aa: CASSLDRGGYGYTF; CDR3nt: TGTGCCAGCAGCTTGGACAGGGGGGGGTATGGCTACACCTTC
v_gene: TRBV3-1; d_gene: NA; abundance: NA; j_gene: TRBJ2-7; CDR3aa: CASSQDLGDEQYF; CDR3nt: TGTGCCAGCAGCCAAGATCTCGGCGACGAGCAGTACTTC
v_gene: TRBV29-1; d_gene: TRBD1; abundance: NA; j_gene: TRBJ2-7; CDR3aa: CSAWTGETYEQYF; CDR3nt: TGCAGCGCCTGGACAGGGGAGACCTACGAGCAGTACTTC
v_gene: TRBV11-2; d_gene: TRBD2; abundance: many; j_gene: TRBJ2-3; CDR3aa: CASRAGGVSDTQYF; CDR3nt: TGTGCCAGCAGAGCGGGAGGGGTGTCAGATACGCAGTATTTT
v_gene: TRBV6-2/TRBV6-3; d_gene: NA; abundance: NA; j_gene: TRBJ2-3; CDR3aa: CASRRLMDTQYF; CDR3nt: TGTGCCAGCAGAAGACTTATGGATACGCAGTATTTT
v_gene: TRBV20-1; d_gene: TRBD1; abundance: few; j_gene: TRBJ1-6; CDR3aa: CSARETGNNSPLHF; CDR3nt: TGCAGTGCTAGGGAGACAGGGAATAATTCACCCCTCCACTTT